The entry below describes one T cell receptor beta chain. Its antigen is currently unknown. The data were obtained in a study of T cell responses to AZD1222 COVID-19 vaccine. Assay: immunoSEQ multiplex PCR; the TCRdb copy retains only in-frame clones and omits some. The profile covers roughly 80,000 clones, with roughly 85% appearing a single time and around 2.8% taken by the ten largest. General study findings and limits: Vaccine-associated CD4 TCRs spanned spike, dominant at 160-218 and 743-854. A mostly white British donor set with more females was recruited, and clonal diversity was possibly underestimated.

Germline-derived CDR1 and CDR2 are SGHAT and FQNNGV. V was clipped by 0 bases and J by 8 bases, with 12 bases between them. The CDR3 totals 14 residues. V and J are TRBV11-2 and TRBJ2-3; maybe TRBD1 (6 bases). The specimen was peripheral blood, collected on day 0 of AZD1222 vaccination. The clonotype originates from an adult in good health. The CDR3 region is CASSLEGAARTQYF. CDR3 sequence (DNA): TGTGCCAGCAGCTTAGAGGGGGCCGCGCGTACGCAGTATTTT.